The T cell receptor (beta chain) under discussion was sequenced for a study of tumor-infiltrating lymphocytes in glioblastoma multiforme. Trimming took 1 base from V and 6 from J, leaving 15 bases between them. Germline CDR1 and CDR2: MNHNS and SASEGT. The CDR3 runs to 15 residues. TCR beta libraries were built from RNA through three nested multiplex PCR rounds using modified ARM-PCR. TCRdb analysed the multiplex PCR reads with MiXCR anew, one entry per CDR3 protein. The sample consists of more than 9,000 distinct CDR3 sequences, about 72% of them appearing once. Sequences were obtained from brain tumor tissue. The receptor was derived from a male donor with glioblastoma. The chain joins TRBV6-1 to TRBJ2-5; D may be TRBD2 (6 bases). This chain's CDR3 is CASSEEQGGPKTQYF. Written as DNA, the CDR3 is TGTGCCAGCAGTGAAGAGCAGGGAGGTCCTAAGACCCAGTACTTC.